The following is a T cell receptor beta chain sequence with its context. Its cognate antigen is unknown. The CDR3 extends over 13 amino acids. Germline CDR1 is SGHVS and CDR2 is FNYEAQ. Trimming at V came to 4 bases and at J to 3 bases, leaving 2 bases not matched to a gene. These data are taken from a study of cytomegalovirus exposure and HLA in healthy donors. Study conclusions and caveats: A missense variant in DCLRE1C was later tied to TCR beta V- and J-gene trimming. Cytomegalovirus-associated status was assigned to 150 to 200 TCR beta chains. CMV serostatus was the sole immune exposure information available. A later analysis showed that HLA-associated TCR beta chains had undergone more clonal expansion than equally common others.

The study ran its PCR with 60 Vbeta and 13 Jbeta primers. Clones were read by immunoSEQ multiplex PCR, and TCRdb kept only the in-frame ones, dropping some. The sample includes some 150,000 clones, roughly 80% of them seen just once. What was sequenced was PBMCs. This receptor was taken from a young woman in good health and CMV-seropositive. J is TRBJ2-5 and V is TRBV7-6, with TRBD1 matching 7 bases. The CDR3 protein is CASSSGTEETQYF. The CDR3 DNA reads as TGTGCCAGCAGCTCCGGGACAGAAGAGACCCAGTACTTC.